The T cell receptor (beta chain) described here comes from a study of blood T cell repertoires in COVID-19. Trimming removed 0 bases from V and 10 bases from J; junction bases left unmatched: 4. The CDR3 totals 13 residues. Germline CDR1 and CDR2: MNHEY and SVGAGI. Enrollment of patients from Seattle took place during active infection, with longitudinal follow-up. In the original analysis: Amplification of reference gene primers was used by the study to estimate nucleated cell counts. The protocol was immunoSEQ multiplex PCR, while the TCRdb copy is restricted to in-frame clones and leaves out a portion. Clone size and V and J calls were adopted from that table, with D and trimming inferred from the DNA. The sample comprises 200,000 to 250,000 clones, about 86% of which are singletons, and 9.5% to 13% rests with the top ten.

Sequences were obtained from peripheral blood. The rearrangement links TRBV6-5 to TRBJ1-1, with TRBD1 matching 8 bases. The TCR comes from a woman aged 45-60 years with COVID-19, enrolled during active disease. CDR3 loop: CASSYSQGASAFF. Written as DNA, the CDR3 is TGTGCCAGCAGTTACTCTCAGGGGGCGTCAGCTTTCTTT.